These 30 T cell receptor beta chains were sequenced from one sample in a study of cytomegalovirus exposure and HLA in healthy donors. PCR amplification relied on 60 Vbeta primers (plus 13 Jbeta primers). Libraries were prepared by immunoSEQ multiplex PCR; TCRdb keeps only in-frame clonotypes and omits some of them. The sample includes fewer than 250,000 clones, 74% seen only once; the top ten take about 3%. Specimen: PBMCs. The origin of the receptors is a young woman in good health and CMV-seropositive.

The chain has TRBV15 and TRBJ2-7; TRBD1 matches 7 bases. The CDR3 sequence is 15 residues long. The germline V gene encodes CDR1 LNHNV and CDR2 YYDKDF (reference sequence). Trimming cost V 4 bases and J 0 bases; bases outside gene matches: 6. CDR3 region: CATSTDRASSYEQYF. The CDR3, as DNA: TGTGCCACCAGCACCGACAGGGCGAGCTCCTACGAGCAGTACTTC.

The chain carries TRBV6-4 and TRBJ2-2; 9 nucleotides line up with TRBD1. Losses at the gene ends were 7 bases for V and 6 bases for J; bases not matched to a gene: 12. The CDR3 length is 16 residues. Germline loops: CDR1 MRHNA, CDR2 SNTAGT. The CDR3 DNA sequence: TGTGCCAGCAAACTTTTCGACACAGGGGGCCCCGGGGAGCTGTTTTTT. Amino acid sequence: CASKLFDTGGPGELFF.

The DNA for the CDR3 is TGCGCCAGCAGCCAATCCGGGACAGAAGAGACCCAGTACTTC. Protein sequence: CASSQSGTEETQYF. The chain is built from TRBV4-1 and TRBJ2-5; 7 bases agree with TRBD1. The junction had 3 bases not matched to a gene; V was cut back by 2 bases and J by 3 bases. This CDR3 comprises 14 residues. CDR1 is MGHRA, CDR2 YSYEKL, per germline.

This chain uses TRBV11-2 with TRBJ2-5; 9 positions agree with TRBD1. CDR1 and CDR2 (germline): SGHAT, FQNNGV. With 6 bases clipped from V and 3 bases from J, the junction kept 5 bases outside the gene matches. CDR3 length: 14 amino acids. Here the CDR3 DNA reads TGTGCCAGCAGGTCGACAGGGGGTAAAGAGACCCAGTACTTC. Translation: CASRSTGGKETQYF.

J is TRBJ1-4 and V is TRBV15, with unresolved D. From germline, CDR1 is LNHNV and CDR2 YYDKDF (reference sequence). There are 14 residues in the CDR3. V gave up 0 bases and J gave up 6 bases, with 8 bases separating them. The CDR3 is CATSREAAHEKLFF. The CDR3 DNA is TGTGCCACCAGCAGAGAGGCTGCCCATGAAAAACTGTTTTTT.

For the CDR3, the DNA is TGTGCCAGCAGCAAAGGGGACTCCGGACGAATAGCTAATGAGCAGTTCTTC. Translating gives CASSKGDSGRIANEQFF. The V and J genes are TRBV21-1 and TRBJ2-1; the table assigns TRBD2, which was not confirmed against the DNA. TRBV21-1 is given as a pseudogene. The CDR3 has 17 amino acids.

The J gene is TRBJ1-1, the V gene TRBV27; maybe TRBD1 (6 bases). Trimming cost V 8 bases and J 0 bases, with 16 bases left between them. This CDR3 has 15 amino acids. Per the germline V gene, CDR1 is MNHEY and CDR2 is SMNVEV (reference sequence). CDR3 protein: CASGSLQGLNTEAFF. In DNA form, the CDR3 reads TGTGCCAGCGGAAGCCTACAGGGCCTGAACACTGAAGCTTTCTTT.

This chain connects TRBV11-2 to TRBJ2-5; the match to TRBD2 covers 9 bases. The CDR3 length is 16 residues. The V and J ends lost 4 bases and 5 bases, in that order; junction bases with no gene match: 11. The V gene's germline CDR1 is SGHAT and CDR2 FQNNGV. The DNA of the CDR3 is TGTGCCAGCAGCTCCCCGGGCGGGAGGGAATGGGAGACCCAGTACTTC. Protein sequence: CASSSPGGREWETQYF.

With regard to this clone: The sample carries other DNA sequences with the same CDR3. This chain uses TRBV7-2 with TRBJ2-1, with 9 bases matching TRBD2. Germline trimming cut 4 bases from V and 4 bases from J; bases unmatched to any gene: 5. This CDR3 spans 15 amino acids. The germline CDR1 and CDR2 sequences are SGHTA and FQGNSA. The CDR3 region has the DNA TGTGCCAGCAGCTCGACTAGCGGAAGATACAATGAGCAGTTCTTC. The encoded protein is CASSSTSGRYNEQFF.

The rearrangement links TRBV27 to TRBJ1-5; the D gene is possibly TRBD1 (6 bases). The length of the CDR3 is 13 residues. In germline, CDR1 is MNHEY, CDR2 SMNVEV (reference sequence). The V end was cut by 7 bases, the J end by 7 bases, with 14 bases between. The CDR3, as DNA: TGTGCCAGCACCACAGGGATAGGGCAGCCCCAGCATTTT. Amino acid sequence: CASTTGIGQPQHF.

This clone turned up a few times. At one end, the junction sequence differs from germline, possibly due to a read error. The chain is built from TRBV2 and TRBJ2-3; 11 nucleotides line up with TRBD2. The CDR3 sequence is 11 residues long. CDR1 and CDR2 (germline): SNHLY, FYNNEI. For the CDR3, the DNA is TGTGCCAGCCGTAGCGGGAGGGCCTCGGATTTT. It encodes CASRSGRASDF. The full variable domain, rest sourced from reference TRBV2 and TRBJ2-3, is EPEVTQTPSHQVTQMGQEVILRCVPISNHLYFYWYRQILGQKVEFLVSFYNNEISEKSEIFDDQFSVERPDGSNFTLKIRSTKLEDSAMYFCASRSGRASDFGPGTRLTVL.

The chain links TRBV6-1 to TRBJ1-6; D unclear. The CDR3 runs 12 residues. Germline V CDR1 and CDR2: MNHNS, SASEGT. The V end was cut by 9 bases, the J end by 5 bases, with 8 bases between. The CDR3 DNA follows: TGTGCCAGTGACAACCATAATTCACCCCTCCACTTT. It is translated as CASDNHNSPLHF.

This clone was seen more than once but under ten times. This rearrangement joins TRBV19 to TRBJ2-2; TRBD2 might be the D (6 bases). In germline, CDR1 is LNHDA, CDR2 SQIVND (reference sequence). With 5 bases removed from V and 7 bases from J, the gap between germline ends came to 20 bases. The CDR3 contains 16 residues. The chain's CDR3 is CASSQAGGKRVGELFF. In nucleotides, the CDR3 is TGTGCCAGTAGTCAGGCGGGCGGGAAAAGGGTCGGGGAGCTGTTTTTT.

The genes are TRBV25-1 and TRBJ1-4, with a possible D match to TRBD1 (6 bases). Germline-derived CDR1 and CDR2 are MGHDK and SYGVNS. The V and J ends lost 4 bases and 9 bases respectively, with 15 bases between them. CDR3 length: 14 amino acids. This CDR3 reads CASSGWTEGKKLFF. The CDR3, as DNA: TGTGCCAGCAGTGGTTGGACAGAGGGGAAAAAACTGTTTTTT.

The chain joins TRBV11-2 to TRBJ2-7; D gene uncertain. This CDR3 is built from 14 residues. Deletions cut 1 base from V and 3 bases from J, with 10 bases between. The V gene's germline CDR1 is SGHAT and CDR2 FQNNGV. CDR3 amino acids: CASSLGLEYYEQYF. The CDR3 nucleotides are TGTGCCAGCAGCTTAGGGCTAGAGTACTACGAGCAGTACTTC.

The rearrangement joins TRBV5-6 to TRBJ1-2, with D possibly matching TRBD1 (6 bases). The CDR3 is 13 amino acids. Germline V gives CDR1 SGHDT, CDR2 YYEEEE. Trimming took 4 bases from V and 8 from J, leaving 15 bases between them. The CDR3 region has the DNA TGTGCCAGCAGCACCGGACTCAGGGGAGGCTACACCTTC. Translation: CASSTGLRGGYTF.

V usage is TRBV7-9 and J usage is TRBJ1-1; D may be TRBD1 (5 bases). This CDR3 contains 14 residues. Trimming removed 5 bases from V and 4 bases from J, with 14 bases in between. Germline V gene lookup returns CDR1 SEHNR and CDR2 FQNEAQ (reference sequence). CDR3 DNA sequence: TGTGCCAGCAGCGCCAAGGGGAGGGCCACTGAAGCTTTCTTT. It yields the protein CASSAKGRATEAFF.

The J gene is TRBJ1-1, the V gene TRBV6-5; 8 bases are a match to TRBD1. Germline-derived CDR1 and CDR2 are MNHEY and SVGAGI. J lost 1 base, V lost 8 bases, and 3 bases had no gene match. The CDR3 runs to 13 residues. CDR3 in amino acids: CASCGQGNTEAFF. CDR3 coding DNA: TGTGCCAGCTGTGGACAGGGGAACACTGAAGCTTTCTTT.

CDR3 region: CASGLGDRRTGELFF. CDR3 nucleotides: TGTGCTAGTGGTTTGGGGGACAGGCGGACCGGGGAGCTGTTTTTT. This chain connects TRBV12-5 to TRBJ2-2; TRBD1 aligns across 8 bases. Germline V CDR1 and CDR2: LGHNT, FRNRAP. Germline trimming cut 1 base from V and 5 bases from J; bases unmatched to any gene: 3. The CDR3 is 15 residues long.

J is TRBJ2-1 and V is TRBV5-1; 12 nucleotides align to TRBD2. V lost 1 base to trimming and J lost 10 bases; unmatched junction nucleotides: 12. The germline CDR1 and CDR2 sequences are SGHRS and YFSETQ. There are 17 residues in the CDR3. CDR3 bases: TGCGCCAGCAGCTTGCAGGGGACTAGCGGGCGGGGGGGCGAGCAGTTCTTC. The encoded protein is CASSLQGTSGRGGEQFF.

V gene TRBV5-1 combines with J gene TRBJ2-7, with D hard to call. Per the germline V gene, CDR1 is SGHRS and CDR2 is YFSETQ. There are 16 residues in the CDR3. Trimming removed 0 bases from V and 0 bases from J, with 13 bases in between. In DNA, the CDR3 is TGCGCCAGCAGCTTGGTTGGTAGCATAGGCTCCTACGAGCAGTACTTC. Protein product: CASSLVGSIGSYEQYF.

The chain has TRBV18 and TRBJ2-1; the match to TRBD1 covers 7 bases. The germline V gene has CDR1 KGHSH and CDR2 LQKENI. J gave up 6 bases and V 1 base, and 6 bases lay outside the gene matches. The CDR3 is 15 residues long. The CDR3, as DNA: TGTGCCAGCTCACCACTAGACAAGGGGGCCAATGAGCAGTTCTTC. Translating gives CASSPLDKGANEQFF.

The chain recombines TRBV28 with TRBJ1-2; a possible D gene is TRBD1 (6 bases). The V gene lost 3 bases and the J gene lost 0 bases, with 11 bases spanning the gap. The germline V gene has CDR1 MDHEN and CDR2 SYDVKM. There are 15 residues in the CDR3. As DNA, the CDR3 is TGTGCCAGCAGTTTTACAGGGTTTACTAACTATGGCTACACCTTC. It translates to CASSFTGFTNYGYTF.

This chain links TRBV7-9 with TRBJ2-1, with 10 bases matching TRBD2. With 1 base clipped from V and 4 bases from J, the junction kept 7 bases outside the gene matches. Per the germline V gene, CDR1 is SEHNR and CDR2 is FQNEAQ (reference sequence). This CDR3 is 17 amino acids long. The CDR3, as DNA: TGTGCCAGCAGCTTAGGGCCAGCGGGAGGGGGGTACAATGAGCAGTTCTTC. As protein: CASSLGPAGGGYNEQFF.

This clone was counted between two and nine times. The genes are TRBV7-2 and TRBJ1-4; possibly TRBD1 for D (5 bases). There are 13 residues in the CDR3. The V end was cut by 5 bases, the J end by 7 bases, with 11 bases between. CDR1 is SGHTA and CDR2 is FQGNSA in the germline V gene. Here the CDR3 reads CASSQRRGEKLFF. CDR3 nucleotide sequence: TGTGCCAGCAGCCAACGAAGGGGTGAAAAACTGTTTTTT. The whole variable domain, filled in from reference TRBV7-2 and TRBJ1-4, reads GAGVSQSPSNKVTEKGKDVELRCDPISGHTALYWYRQSLGQGLEFLIYFQGNSAPDKSGLPSDRFSAERTGGSVSTLTIQRTQQEDSAVYLCASSQRRGEKLFFGSGTQLSVL.

In its sample, this clone was seen a few times. The chain recombines TRBV12-2 with TRBJ2-7; the D call of TRBD2 is as the table states it, not checked on the DNA. TRBV12-2 is annotated as a pseudogene. The CDR3 contains 15 residues. The CDR3 nucleotides are TGTGCAAGTCGCTTAAAGACTAGTCGTATCTACGAGCAGTACTTC. Translating gives CASRLKTSRIYEQYF.

This chain connects TRBV19 to TRBJ2-7; D remains unclear. V lost 10 bases to trimming and J lost 3 bases, with 13 bases between them. The germline V gene encodes CDR1 LNHDA and CDR2 SQIVND (reference sequence). The CDR3 runs to 12 residues. The DNA for the CDR3 is TGTGCCACCCAAAGCCCGGGCTACGAGCAGTACTTC. It is translated as CATQSPGYEQYF.

The chain links TRBV19 to TRBJ1-1, with 10 bases that match TRBD1. Germline V gene lookup returns CDR1 LNHDA and CDR2 SQIVND (reference sequence). After removal of 6 bases from V and 5 bases from J, the junction contained 0 bases not matched to a gene. The CDR3 consists of 12 residues. CDR3 sequence: CASRDRGTEAFF. The CDR3 region has the DNA TGTGCCAGTAGGGACAGGGGGACTGAAGCTTTCTTT.

The chain combines TRBV11-1 with TRBJ2-5; 7 nucleotides agree with TRBD1. The CDR3 contains 16 residues. CDR1 and CDR2 (germline): SGHAT, FQDESV (reference sequence). V was clipped by 5 bases and J by 1 base; unmatched bases: 10. CDR3 amino acids: CASSPAGRTGQETQYF. The CDR3, as DNA: TGTGCCAGCAGCCCAGCAGGTCGGACAGGCCAAGAGACCCAGTACTTC.

This clone was recorded once. The chain joins TRBV6-5 to TRBJ2-2, with 10 bases matching TRBD2. Germline CDR1 and CDR2: MNHEY and SVGAGI. This CDR3 contains 14 residues. J was trimmed by 6 bases and V by 7 bases; bases with no gene match: 5. This chain's CDR3 is CASIGLAEPGELFF. The CDR3 region has the DNA TGTGCCAGCATAGGACTAGCGGAGCCCGGGGAGCTGTTTTTT.